This T cell receptor beta chain is drawn from a study of cytotoxic CD8 clonotypes in ibrutinib-treated CLL. Overall study context: Mean values per sample were around 270,000 productive templates and tens of thousands of productive rearrangements.

Findings and limits, study-wide: Shared public clonotypes were rare, and on treatment they either got smaller or stayed the same.

Method: immunoSEQ multiplex PCR; TCRdb's copy keeps in-frame clones and lacks some. The data show over 110,000 clones, with less than 95% seen just once and about a tenth held by the top ten. Germline V lookup: CDR1 LNHDA, CDR2 SQIVND (reference sequence). V was shortened by 6 bases and J by 4 bases, with 18 bases between the two germline ends. The CDR3 consists of 15 residues. About this clone itself: No antigen is known for it.

The material was PBMCs, obtained after 12 months of ibrutinib treatment. This clonotype was sampled from a human donor with chronic lymphocytic leukemia. The chain has TRBV19 and TRBJ1-2, with TRBD1 as a possible D gene (5 bases). CDR3 bases: TGTGCCAGTAGCCTACTTAACGAGGGGCCCTATGGCTACACCTTC. Its protein is CASSLLNEGPYGYTF.